This paragraph reports one T cell receptor (beta chain). CDR3 length equals 15 residues. Per the germline V gene, CDR1 is LNHDA and CDR2 is SQIVND (reference sequence). V was shortened by 3 bases and J by 1 base, with 12 bases between the two germline ends. The sample originates from a study of OX40 agonist ivuxolimab in advanced cancers. On the study more broadly: Patients assigned to dose escalation were diagnosed with hepatocellular carcinoma, melanoma, renal cell or head and neck cancer.

Only in-frame clones appear in the TCRdb table, and some are missing; sequencing was by immunoSEQ multiplex PCR. The sample shows fewer than 40,000 clones, 89% of them seen only once. V usage is TRBV19 and J usage is TRBJ1-1; unclear D gene. The specimen was CD4+ or CD8+ T cells sorted from blood, collected in a trial of the OX40 agonist ivuxolimab. This receptor was taken from an adult with an advanced solid tumor such as melanoma, head and neck, liver or kidney cancer. The CDR3 loop is CASSIPSLSNTEAFF. CDR3 sequence (DNA): TGTGCCAGTAGTATCCCCAGCTTATCGAACACTGAAGCTTTCTTT.